This TCR beta chain was captured by sequencing in a study of radiotherapy plus CTLA-4 blockade in lung cancer. Study-wide background: Patients showed objective responses in about 20% of cases and disease control in roughly 30%.

Clones were read by immunoSEQ multiplex PCR, and TCRdb kept only the in-frame ones, dropping some. The profile shows 75,000 to 100,000 clones, about four fifths of them singletons. Germline loops: CDR1 SGHRS, CDR2 YFSETQ. The CDR3 is 15 residues long. Trimming pared 2 bases from V and 2 bases from J, leaving 8 bases between. Broader study findings: In blood, after radiotherapy plus ipilimumab, tumor-derived TCR clones expanded. Best predicting response, reportedly, were early blood T cell clone dynamics, with interferon-beta.

Remarks on this clone: Its antigen is still unknown.

This TCR was recovered from a human donor with non-small cell lung cancer who had a partial response to radiotherapy plus ipilimumab. Some clones in this sample may be carry-over from other donors' samples. The chain combines TRBV5-1 with TRBJ1-6, with D unclear. This specimen was peripheral blood, taken from a patient treated with radiotherapy plus ipilimumab. CDR3 DNA: TGCGCCAGCAGCTTCGAGGGCGCCTATAATTCACCCCTCCACTTT. The encoded protein is CASSFEGAYNSPLHF.